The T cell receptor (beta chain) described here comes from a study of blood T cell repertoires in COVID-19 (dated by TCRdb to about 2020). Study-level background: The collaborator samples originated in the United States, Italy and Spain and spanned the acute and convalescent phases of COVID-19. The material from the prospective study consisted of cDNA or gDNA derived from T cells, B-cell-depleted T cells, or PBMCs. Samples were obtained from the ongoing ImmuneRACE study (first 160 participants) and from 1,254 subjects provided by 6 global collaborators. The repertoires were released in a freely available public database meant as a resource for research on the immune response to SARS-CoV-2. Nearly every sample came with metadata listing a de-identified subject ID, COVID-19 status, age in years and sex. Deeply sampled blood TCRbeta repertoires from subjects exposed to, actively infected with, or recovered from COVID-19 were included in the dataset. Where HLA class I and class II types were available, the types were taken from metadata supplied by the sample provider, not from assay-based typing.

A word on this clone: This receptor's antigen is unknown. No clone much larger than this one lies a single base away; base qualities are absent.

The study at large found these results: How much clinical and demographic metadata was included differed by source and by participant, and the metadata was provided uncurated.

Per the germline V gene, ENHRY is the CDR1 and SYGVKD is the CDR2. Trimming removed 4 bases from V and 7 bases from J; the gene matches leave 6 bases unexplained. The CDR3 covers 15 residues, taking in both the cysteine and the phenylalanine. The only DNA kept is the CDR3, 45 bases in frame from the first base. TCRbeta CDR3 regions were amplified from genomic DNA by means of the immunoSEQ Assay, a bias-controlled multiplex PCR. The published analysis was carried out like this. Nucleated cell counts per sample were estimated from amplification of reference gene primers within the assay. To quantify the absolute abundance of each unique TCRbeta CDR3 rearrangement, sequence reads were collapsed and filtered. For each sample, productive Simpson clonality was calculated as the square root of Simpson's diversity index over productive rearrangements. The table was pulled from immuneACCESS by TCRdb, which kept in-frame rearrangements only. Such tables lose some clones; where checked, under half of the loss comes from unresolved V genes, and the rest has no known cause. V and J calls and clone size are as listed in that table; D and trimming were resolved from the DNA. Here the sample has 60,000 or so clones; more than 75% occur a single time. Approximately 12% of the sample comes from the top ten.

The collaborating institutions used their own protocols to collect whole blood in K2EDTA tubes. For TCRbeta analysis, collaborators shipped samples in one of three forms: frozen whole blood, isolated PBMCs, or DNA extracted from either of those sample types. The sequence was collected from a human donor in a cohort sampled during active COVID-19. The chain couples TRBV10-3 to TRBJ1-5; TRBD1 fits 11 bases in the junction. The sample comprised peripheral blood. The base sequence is TGTGCCATCAGTGCGGGACAGGGGGGCCCCCAGCCCCAGCATTTT. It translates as CAISAGQGGPQPQHF.